These 10 T cell receptor beta chains were all obtained from the same sample, sequenced in a study of blood T cell repertoires in COVID-19. TCRdb keeps only in-frame clones here, not all; method: immunoSEQ multiplex PCR. The top ten clones hold 6.5% to 9.5% of a sample with hundreds of thousands of clones, roughly 79% of them seen once. Sequencing used peripheral blood. All receptors derive from a woman of 80 years or more with COVID-19, enrolled during active disease.

Concerning this clone itself: The junction does not match germline at one end; this may be a read error. The chain is built from TRBV7-7 and TRBJ2-5; 9 bases align to TRBD2. CDR3 length: 15 residues. CDR1 is SSHAT and CDR2 is FNYEAQ in the germline V gene (reference sequence). CDR3 bases: TGTGCTAGCAGCTTAGCGCGGCGGGAGGGAGAGACCCAGTACTTC. As protein: CASSLARREGETQYF.

The chain joins TRBV4-1 to TRBJ1-5, with 8 bases fitting TRBD1. The trim removed 1 base at V and 7 bases at J, leaving 9 bases unmatched. The CDR3 has 16 amino acids. Germline V gives CDR1 MGHRA, CDR2 YSYEKL. The CDR3 loop reads CASSQAPTGAGQPQHF. In DNA, the CDR3 is TGCGCCAGCAGCCAAGCCCCGACAGGGGCAGGGCAGCCCCAGCATTTT.

J is TRBJ2-3 and V is TRBV6-5; 7 positions agree with TRBD1. V was pared by 4 bases and J by 8 bases, with 3 bases of the junction left unmatched. The CDR3 is 12 amino acids. Germline-derived CDR1 and CDR2 are MNHEY and SVGAGI. This CDR3 reads CASSFPGGTQYF. DNA for the CDR3: TGTGCCAGCAGTTTCCCAGGGGGTACGCAGTATTTT.

This sequence joins TRBV3-1 (or the pseudogene TRBV3-2) and TRBJ2-3; 13 bases match TRBD2. Germline V gene sequence: CDR1 LGHDT, CDR2 YNNKEL (reference sequence). This CDR3 region has 16 residues. The trim removed 4 bases at V and 0 bases at J, leaving 1 base unmatched. The CDR3 DNA reads as TGTGCCAGCAGCCGGACTAGCGGGAGCAGCACAGATACGCAGTATTTT. Its translation: CASSRTSGSSTDTQYF.

The chain uses TRBV5-1 and TRBJ2-3, with 14 bases aligning to TRBD2. Germline V gene sequence: CDR1 SGHRS, CDR2 YFSETQ. Losses at the gene ends were 4 bases for V and 4 bases for J; bases not matched to a gene: 8. The CDR3 spans 17 residues. CDR3 loop: CASSAGLAGGRADTQYF. CDR3 coding DNA: TGCGCCAGCAGCGCAGGACTAGCGGGGGGTCGGGCAGATACGCAGTATTTT. The variable domain in full, with the rest retrieved from reference TRBV5-1 and TRBJ2-3, is KAGVTQTPRYLIKTRGQQVTLSCSPISGHRSVSWYQQTPGQGLQFLFEYFSETQRNKGNFPGRFSGRQFSNSRSEMNVSTLELGDSALYLCASSAGLAGGRADTQYFGPGTRLTVL.

V gene TRBV30 combines with J gene TRBJ2-7; TRBD1 matches 9 bases. CDR1 GTSNPN and CDR2 SVGIG come from the germline V gene (reference sequence). This CDR3 region has 11 residues. J gave up 4 bases and V 5 bases, and 0 bases lay outside the gene matches. The DNA for the CDR3 is TGTGCCTGGGGGACAGGGTACGAGCAGTACTTC. Translating it yields CAWGTGYEQYF.

The genes are TRBV28 and TRBJ1-5; D unclear. Trimming took off 6 bases at V and 0 bases at J, with 12 bases between the two ends. This CDR3 spans 15 amino acids. CDR1 is MDHEN, CDR2 SYDVKM, per germline. This chain's CDR3 is CASSGLSGSNQPQHF. The CDR3 DNA reads as TGTGCCAGCAGCGGACTTTCGGGTAGCAATCAGCCCCAGCATTTT.

The chain employs TRBV2 and TRBJ1-1; D is ambiguous. Germline V gene sequence: CDR1 SNHLY, CDR2 FYNNEI. Trimming left V 6 bases short and J 1 base short, with 9 bases between. The CDR3 is 13 residues long. CDR3 amino acids: CASRLARNTEAFF. Written as DNA, the CDR3 is TGTGCCAGCAGATTAGCACGGAACACTGAAGCTTTCTTT. Drawing the rest from reference TRBV2 and TRBJ1-1, the complete variable domain is EPEVTQTPSHQVTQMGQEVILRCVPISNHLYFYWYRQILGQKVEFLVSFYNNEISEKSEIFDDQFSVERPDGSNFTLKIRSTKLEDSAMYFCASRLARNTEAFFGQGTRLTVV.

In DNA, the CDR3 is TGTGCCAGCAGCTTGGAGGGTGTAGGCTACACCTTC. Amino acid sequence: CASSLEGVGYTF. The chain links TRBV7-9 to TRBJ1-2; D uncertain. CDR3 size: 12 residues. Germline V gene lookup returns CDR1 SEHNR and CDR2 FQNEAQ (reference sequence). The germline V and J ends were trimmed by 3 bases and 8 bases, with 10 bases remaining between them.

The gene calls are TRBV9 and TRBJ2-2; D is ambiguous. CDR1 SGDLS and CDR2 YYNGEE come from the germline V gene. The CDR3 length is 14 residues. With 3 bases removed from V and 5 bases from J, the gap between germline ends came to 11 bases. The CDR3 DNA is TGTGCCAGCAGCGCGATTACGAGTACCGGGGAGCTGTTTTTT. It translates to CASSAITSTGELFF.